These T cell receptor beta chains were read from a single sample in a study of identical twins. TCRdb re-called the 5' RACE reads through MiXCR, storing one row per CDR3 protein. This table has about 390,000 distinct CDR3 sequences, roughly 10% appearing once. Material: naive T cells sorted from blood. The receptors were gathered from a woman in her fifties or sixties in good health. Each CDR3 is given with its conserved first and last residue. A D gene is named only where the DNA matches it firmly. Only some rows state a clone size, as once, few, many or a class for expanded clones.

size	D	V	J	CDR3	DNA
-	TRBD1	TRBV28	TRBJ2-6	CASRGQGASGANVLTF	TGTGCCAGTCGCGGACAGGGGGCGTCTGGGGCCAACGTCCTGACTTTC
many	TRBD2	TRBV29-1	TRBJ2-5	CSALGLAGGETQYF	TGCAGCGCCCTGGGACTAGCGGGAGGAGAGACCCAGTACTTC
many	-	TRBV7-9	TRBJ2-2	CASRDWGGGELFF	TGTGCCAGCAGAGATTGGGGCGGCGGGGAGCTGTTTTTT
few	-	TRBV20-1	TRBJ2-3	CSALVTDTQYF	TGCAGTGCCCTCGTCACGGATACGCAGTATTTT
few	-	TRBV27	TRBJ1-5	CASSFRWGGSNQPQHF	TGTGCCAGCAGTTTTAGGTGGGGAGGGAGCAATCAGCCCCAGCATTTT
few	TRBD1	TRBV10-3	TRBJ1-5	CAMGQGKNQPQHF	TGTGCCATGGGACAGGGAAAGAATCAGCCCCAGCATTTT
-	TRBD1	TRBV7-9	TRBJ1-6	CASSFRTGQGTQRTNSPLHF	TGTGCCAGCAGCTTTCGTACGGGACAGGGTACGCAGCGCACGAATTCACCCCTCCACTTT
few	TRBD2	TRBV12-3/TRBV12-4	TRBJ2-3	CASSLGTSGIYTQYF	TGTGCCAGCAGTTTAGGGACTAGCGGGATTTATACGCAGTATTTT
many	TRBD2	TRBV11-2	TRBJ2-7	CASSLVSRTTSGFSYEQYF	TGTGCCAGCAGCTTAGTCTCCCGGACGACTAGCGGCTTCTCCTACGAGCAGTACTTC
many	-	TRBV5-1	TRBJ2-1	CASSLALGEQFF	TGCGCCAGCAGCTTGGCCTTAGGTGAGCAGTTCTTC
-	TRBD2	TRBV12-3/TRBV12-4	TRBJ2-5	CASSLGGSGRGPQYF	TGTGCCAGCAGTTTAGGCGGCAGCGGGAGAGGTCCCCAGTACTTC